This T cell receptor (beta chain) emerged from a study of cytomegalovirus exposure and HLA in healthy donors. Study-wide context: An earlier analysis found some 120 million unique TCR beta sequences from around 180 million T cells. Broader study findings: Common viral pathogens seemed to be connected with several of the most significant clusters, according to a later analysis.

PCR amplification relied on 60 Vbeta primers (plus 13 Jbeta primers). Study processing details: A later analysis tallied tens of millions of unique TCR beta chains, some 12 million of them shared. Sequencing used immunoSEQ multiplex PCR; TCRdb keeps in-frame clones, though not all of them. V and J calls and clone size come straight from that table; D and trimming were deduced from the DNA. The table lists more than 65,000 clones, roughly 80% of them singletons. This CDR3 is 15 amino acids long. Trimming shortened V by 3 bases and J by 5 bases, and 16 bases separated the two germline ends. Germline V lookup: CDR1 MNHEY, CDR2 SVGAGI. Regarding this clone: Its specificity is unknown.

The donors gave bone marrow, and they were healthy. The receptor was isolated from a man between 35 and 55 years old in good health and CMV-seronegative. The chain is built from TRBV6-5 and TRBJ1-2, with D possibly matching TRBD1 (5 bases). Sequencing was performed on PBMCs. CDR3 in amino acids: CASSYQQPRGYGYTF. CDR3 nucleotides: TGTGCCAGCAGTTATCAACAGCCAAGGGGTTATGGCTACACCTTC.